This T cell receptor (beta chain) comes out of a study of blood T cell repertoires in COVID-19 (TCRdb year 2020). Turning to the overall study: Collaborator samples came from the United States, Italy and Spain and covered acute and convalescent phases of COVID-19. The material from the prospective study consisted of cDNA or gDNA derived from T cells, B-cell-depleted T cells, or PBMCs. Deeply sampled blood TCRbeta repertoires from subjects exposed to, actively infected with, or recovered from COVID-19 were included in the dataset. The repertoires were released in a freely available public database intended as a resource for research on the immune response to SARS-CoV-2. The samples were drawn from the first 160 participants of the ongoing ImmuneRACE study and from over a thousand subjects provided by 6 global collaborators. A de-identified subject ID, COVID-19 status, age in years and sex were almost always included in the sample metadata. Where available, HLA class I and class II types were taken from metadata supplied by the sample provider and were not determined by assay-based typing. General study outcomes and caveats: The amount of clinical and demographic metadata varied by source and participant and was provided uncurated.

The collaborating institutions used their own protocols to collect whole blood in K2EDTA tubes. For TCRbeta analysis, collaborator samples were shipped as frozen whole blood, as isolated PBMCs, or as DNA extracted from either sample type. With respect to this clone: The antigen it binds to is not known. The sample holds no much larger clone one base away, and base qualities are not on file.

The immunoSEQ Assay, a bias-controlled multiplex PCR, was used to amplify TCRbeta CDR3 regions from genomic DNA. On the authors' methods: Within the assay, amplification of reference gene primers was used to estimate how many nucleated cells each sample contained. Sequence reads were collapsed and filtered to measure the absolute abundance of every unique TCRbeta CDR3 rearrangement. Productive Simpson clonality was computed per sample as the square root of Simpson's diversity index over productive rearrangements. Not all clones reach the TCRdb copy of this immuneACCESS table, which keeps in-frame sequences only. Checked studies attribute under half of the gap to unresolved V genes and leave the rest unexplained. V, J and clone size are those of that table, while D and trimming were read from the DNA. For this sample the table gives about 89,000 clones, of which about 80% were detected only once. The ten largest clones represent roughly 19% of the sample.

V is trimmed back by 7 bases and J by 6 bases, and the junction contains 14 bases that no gene match accounts for. For CDR1 and CDR2, the germline V gene (reference sequence) lists LNHDA and SQIVND. The CDR3 covers 15 residues, taking in both the cysteine and the phenylalanine. The DNA shown is the 45-base CDR3, in frame from base 1. Sequencing input: peripheral blood. The sequence joins TRBV19 to TRBJ1-1, with TRBD1 matching 7 junction bases. The TCR comes from an elderly woman with acute or convalescent COVID-19. The nucleotide sequence reads TGTGCCAGTAATGCCGAAGGGACAGTCAAGCCTGAAGCTTTCTTT. Its translation reads: CASNAEGTVKPEAFF.